Below are 9 T cell receptor beta chains sequenced from a single sample in a study of cytomegalovirus exposure and HLA in healthy donors. PCR was performed using 60 Vbeta and 13 Jbeta primers. The protocol was immunoSEQ multiplex PCR, while the TCRdb copy is restricted to in-frame clones and leaves out a portion. The repertoire consists of roughly 150,000 clones, with roughly 64% occurring once and the leading ten covering around 3%. Specimen: PBMCs. These receptors were taken from a woman in her 30s in good health and CMV-seropositive.

Concerning this clone: The junction differs from germline at one of its ends, possibly a read error. This same CDR3 is encoded by further DNA sequences in the sample. V is TRBV6-5 and J is TRBJ2-6, with D tentatively TRBD2 (5 bases). Germline lookup yields CDR1 MNHEY and CDR2 SVGAGI. This CDR3 region has 15 residues. The CDR3 sequence: CASSLDYSGANVLTF. CDR3 nucleotide sequence: TGCGCCAGCAGTCTTGACTACTCTGGGGCCAACGTCCTGACTTTC.

CDR3: CASSKKQGAPSPLHF. CDR3 bases: TGTGCCAGTAGTAAAAAACAGGGGGCGCCTTCACCCCTCCACTTT. The chain uses TRBV19 and TRBJ1-6; 9 nucleotides agree with TRBD1. The length of the CDR3 is 15 residues. V shed 4 bases, J shed 9 bases, and the junction held 7 bases outside the gene matches. Germline V gene sequence: CDR1 LNHDA, CDR2 SQIVND (reference sequence).

The rearrangement joins TRBV6-5 to TRBJ2-7; maybe TRBD1 (6 bases). Germline V gene sequence: CDR1 MNHEY, CDR2 SVGAGI. V was shortened by 5 bases and J by 3 bases, with 11 bases between the two germline ends. This CDR3 spans 13 amino acids. The CDR3 sequence: CASSRDTNYEQYF. The CDR3 DNA reads as TGTGCCAGCAGTAGGGACACGAACTACGAGCAGTACTTC.

The chain uses TRBV5-1 and TRBJ2-3, with no clear D. Looked up from germline, CDR1 is SGHRS and CDR2 is YFSETQ. The CDR3 contains 15 residues. The V gene lost 1 base and the J gene lost 1 base, with 10 bases spanning the gap. The CDR3 sequence is CASSLPRLGTDTQYF. The CDR3 region has the DNA TGCGCCAGCAGCTTGCCCCGGTTGGGCACAGATACGCAGTATTTT.

CDR3 protein: CASSPEVHGEQYF. For the CDR3, the DNA is TGTGCCAGCAGCCCGGAGGTGCACGGCGAGCAGTACTTC. The V and J genes are TRBV6-6 and TRBJ2-7; D perhaps matches TRBD2 (5 bases). Germline values: CDR1 MNHNY, CDR2 SVGAGI (reference sequence). V shed 6 bases and J shed 6 bases, with 15 bases lying between them. The CDR3 is 13 residues long.

The sample holds a few counts of this clone. The genes are TRBV10-2 and TRBJ2-7, with a possible D match to TRBD2 (6 bases). The CDR3 has 13 amino acids. From germline, CDR1 is WSHSY and CDR2 SAAADI. V lost 7 bases and J 5 bases, leaving 15 bases between the germline ends. CDR3 amino acids: CASIGGISNEQYF. For the CDR3, the DNA is TGCGCCAGCATTGGGGGGATTTCAAACGAGCAGTACTTC.

The rearrangement uses TRBV5-4 and TRBJ2-1, with TRBD2 identical over 8 bases. This CDR3 has 15 amino acids. In germline, CDR1 is SGHNT, CDR2 YYREEE (reference sequence). Trimming cost V 5 bases and J 4 bases; bases outside gene matches: 8. CDR3 protein: CASRGSGNGYNEQFF. Here the CDR3 DNA reads TGTGCCAGCAGAGGTAGCGGGAATGGGTACAATGAGCAGTTCTTC.

The chain has TRBV6-1 and TRBJ1-2, with 7 bases fitting TRBD1. Germline loops: CDR1 MNHNS, CDR2 SASEGT. The trim removed 5 bases at V and 4 bases at J, leaving 10 bases unmatched. CDR3 length equals 15 residues. This chain's CDR3 is CASSSGTPGGYGYTF. CDR3 in DNA: TGTGCCAGCAGTTCCGGGACCCCAGGGGGCTATGGCTACACCTTC.

This clone has just a few counts. The chain recombines TRBV4-2 with TRBJ2-3; no clear D gene. The CDR3 extends over 16 amino acids. V lost 1 base to trimming and J lost 0 bases, with 11 bases between them. Germline CDR1 LGHNA, CDR2 YNFKEQ. CDR3 region: CASSQGASSSTDTQYF. The CDR3 DNA is TGTGCCAGCAGCCAAGGGGCGTCCTCAAGCACAGATACGCAGTATTTT.